The text below deals with one T cell receptor beta chain. The primer mix had 60 Vbeta and 13 Jbeta primers. TCRdb's copy holds only in-frame clones and misses some; the assay was immunoSEQ multiplex PCR. Its table lists about 70,000 clones. This record belongs to a study of cytomegalovirus exposure and HLA in healthy donors. Germline CDR1 LNHDA, CDR2 SQIVND (reference sequence). J was trimmed by 0 bases and V by 6 bases; bases with no gene match: 8. CDR3 size: 16 residues. V usage is TRBV19 and J usage is TRBJ1-3, with 7 bases that match TRBD1. This sequence was found in a female donor in good health and CMV-seropositive. The sample taken for sequencing was PBMCs. This CDR3 is CASSPGWDSSGNTIYF. Here the CDR3 DNA reads TGTGCCAGTAGCCCCGGTTGGGACAGCTCTGGAAACACCATATATTTT.